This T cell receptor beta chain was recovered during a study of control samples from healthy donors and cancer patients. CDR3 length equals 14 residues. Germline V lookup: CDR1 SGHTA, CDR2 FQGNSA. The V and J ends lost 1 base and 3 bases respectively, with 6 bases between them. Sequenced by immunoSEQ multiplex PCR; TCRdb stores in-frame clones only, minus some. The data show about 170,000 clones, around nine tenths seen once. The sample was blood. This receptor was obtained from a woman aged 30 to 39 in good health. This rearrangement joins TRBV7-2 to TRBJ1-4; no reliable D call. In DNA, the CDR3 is TGTGCCAGCAGCTTAGGGGGAGCTAATGAAAAACTGTTTTTT. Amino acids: CASSLGGANEKLFF.